A selection of T cell receptor beta chains follows, all from one sample in a study of blood T cell repertoires in COVID-19. Generated by immunoSEQ multiplex PCR, the TCRdb table keeps only in-frame clones and is missing some. This table holds some 320,000 clones, roughly 85% found once. Sequences were obtained from peripheral blood. These receptors were obtained from a human donor in a cohort sampled during active COVID-19. Both conserved end residues are part of each CDR3. Each record gives: CDR3 protein, CDR3 DNA, CDR3 length, V gene, J gene, D gene, clone size. A D gene is named only where the DNA matches it firmly. Clone size is not always given. Where it is, it says once, few, many or a class for expanded clones.

CDR3aa: CASSWSGGPVRVNTQYF
CDR3nt: TGTGCCAGCAGCTGGAGCGGGGGCCCAGTCCGAGTAAATACGCAGTATTTT
len: 17
v_gene: TRBV6-2/TRBV6-3
j_gene: TRBJ2-3
d_gene: TRBD2
abundance: once

CDR3aa: CASSQQGGFNSPLHF
CDR3nt: TGTGCCAGCAGCCAGCAGGGGGGTTTCAATTCACCCCTCCACTTT
len: 15
v_gene: TRBV14
j_gene: TRBJ1-6
d_gene: TRBD1
abundance: -

CDR3aa: CASSSPHDRDRGVGYTF
CDR3nt: TGTGCCAGCAGTTCCCCGCACGACCGGGACAGGGGGGTTGGCTACACCTTC
len: 17
v_gene: TRBV28
j_gene: TRBJ1-2
d_gene: TRBD1
abundance: -

CDR3aa: CASGSGGASYGYTF
CDR3nt: TGCGCCAGCGGGTCAGGGGGTGCCAGCTATGGCTACACCTTC
len: 14
v_gene: TRBV5-1
j_gene: TRBJ1-2
d_gene: TRBD1
abundance: -

CDR3aa: CASSLDIAFTLQKWQPQHF
CDR3nt: TGTGCCAGCAGCTTAGATATAGCCTTTACACTCCAGAAGTGGCAGCCCCAGCATTTT
len: 19
v_gene: TRBV7-2
j_gene: TRBJ1-5
d_gene: -
abundance: -

CDR3aa: CASSQELAGDRELFF
CDR3nt: TGTGCCAGCAGCCAAGAACTAGCGGGGGACCGGGAGCTGTTTTTT
len: 15
v_gene: TRBV14
j_gene: TRBJ2-2
d_gene: TRBD2
abundance: -

CDR3aa: CASSYSGTGDYGYTF
CDR3nt: TGTGCCAGCAGTTACAGCGGGACAGGGGACTATGGCTACACCTTC
len: 15
v_gene: TRBV6-5
j_gene: TRBJ1-2
d_gene: TRBD1
abundance: -

CDR3aa: CSVEEGSSYEQYF
CDR3nt: TGCAGCGTTGAGGAGGGTAGCTCCTACGAGCAGTACTTC
len: 13
v_gene: TRBV29-1
j_gene: TRBJ2-7
d_gene: -
abundance: -

CDR3aa: CASSWRGGDTGELFF
CDR3nt: TGTGCCAGCAGCTGGAGGGGGGGTGACACCGGGGAGCTGTTTTTT
len: 15
v_gene: TRBV5-8
j_gene: TRBJ2-2
d_gene: -
abundance: -

CDR3aa: CATSDPGLEYNEQFF
CDR3nt: TGTGCCACCAGTGATCCGGGACTAGAATACAATGAGCAGTTCTTC
len: 15
v_gene: TRBV24-1
j_gene: TRBJ2-1
d_gene: TRBD2
abundance: -

CDR3aa: CASSVMANTEAFF
CDR3nt: TGTGCCAGCAGCGTGATGGCCAACACTGAAGCTTTCTTT
len: 13
v_gene: TRBV9
j_gene: TRBJ1-1
d_gene: -
abundance: many

CDR3aa: CASGPGGRTGELFF
CDR3nt: TGTGCCAGCGGGCCGGGGGGCCGGACCGGGGAGCTGTTTTTT
len: 14
v_gene: TRBV14
j_gene: TRBJ2-2
d_gene: -
abundance: -

CDR3aa: CASSLVVSSPGTDTQYF
CDR3nt: TGTGCCAGCAGCTTAGTAGTTAGTAGCCCCGGGACAGATACGCAGTATTTT
len: 17
v_gene: TRBV11-2
j_gene: TRBJ2-3
d_gene: -
abundance: -

CDR3aa: CASSITGHGYTF
CDR3nt: TGTGCCAGCAGCATAACAGGGCATGGCTACACCTTC
len: 12
v_gene: TRBV5-5
j_gene: TRBJ1-2
d_gene: -
abundance: -

CDR3aa: CASSLTGNNSPLHF
CDR3nt: TGTGCCAGCAGCTTGACTGGTAATAATTCACCCCTCCACTTT
len: 14
v_gene: TRBV5-4
j_gene: TRBJ1-6
d_gene: -
abundance: -

CDR3aa: CASSLTTSFSYNEQFF
CDR3nt: TGTGCCAGCAGCTTAACGACTAGCTTCTCCTACAATGAGCAGTTCTTC
len: 16
v_gene: TRBV7-9
j_gene: TRBJ2-1
d_gene: TRBD2
abundance: -

CDR3aa: CASSLIGTDNYGYTF
CDR3nt: TGTGCCAGCAGCTTGATAGGGACAGATAACTATGGCTACACCTTC
len: 15
v_gene: TRBV5-8
j_gene: TRBJ1-2
d_gene: TRBD1
abundance: -

CDR3aa: CASSVGTGYFYGYTF
CDR3nt: TGTGCCAGCAGCGTAGGTACAGGATACTTCTATGGCTACACCTTC
len: 15
v_gene: TRBV9
j_gene: TRBJ1-2
d_gene: -
abundance: once

CDR3aa: CSARRCEQYF
CDR3nt: TGCAGTGCTAGGAGGTGCGAGCAGTACTTC
len: 10
v_gene: TRBV20-1
j_gene: TRBJ2-7
d_gene: -
abundance: -

CDR3aa: CASSGRRDQPQHF
CDR3nt: TGTGCCAGCAGCGGACGGAGGGATCAGCCCCAGCATTTT
len: 13
v_gene: TRBV12-3/TRBV12-4
j_gene: TRBJ1-5
d_gene: -
abundance: -

CDR3aa: CASSQAHLGGGQRAYEQYF
CDR3nt: TGTGCCAGCAGCCAAGCGCACCTAGGTGGGGGACAGAGGGCCTACGAGCAGTACTTC
len: 19
v_gene: TRBV3-1/TRBV3-2
j_gene: TRBJ2-7
d_gene: TRBD1
abundance: -

CDR3aa: CASMRGGPPGELFF
CDR3nt: TGTGCTAGTATGAGGGGGGGGCCCCCCGGGGAGCTGTTTTTT
len: 14
v_gene: TRBV12-5
j_gene: TRBJ2-2
d_gene: -
abundance: -

CDR3aa: CASSVEGTGYGYTF
CDR3nt: TGTGCCAGCAGCGTAGAAGGAACAGGGTATGGCTACACCTTC
len: 14
v_gene: TRBV9
j_gene: TRBJ1-2
d_gene: -
abundance: -

CDR3aa: CASRRAPGSYNEQFF
CDR3nt: TGTGCCAGCAGGAGGGCCCCGGGCTCCTACAATGAGCAGTTCTTC
len: 15
v_gene: TRBV21-1
j_gene: TRBJ2-1
d_gene: -
abundance: few

CDR3aa: CASSVSGAGNTIYF
CDR3nt: TGTGCCAGCAGCGTATCAGGGGCTGGAAACACCATATATTTT
len: 14
v_gene: TRBV9
j_gene: TRBJ1-3
d_gene: -
abundance: once

CDR3aa: CASSPGTHSYEQYF
CDR3nt: TGTGCCAGCAGCCCCGGGACACACTCCTACGAGCAGTACTTC
len: 14
v_gene: TRBV14
j_gene: TRBJ2-7
d_gene: -
abundance: once

CDR3aa: CASSGSWGSNQPQHF
CDR3nt: TGTGCCAGCAGTGGGTCATGGGGCAGCAATCAGCCCCAGCATTTT
len: 15
v_gene: TRBV27
j_gene: TRBJ1-5
d_gene: -
abundance: -

CDR3aa: CASSSGTGGAGQPQHF
CDR3nt: TGTGCCAGCAGCTCGGGGACAGGGGGCGCGGGTCAGCCCCAGCATTTT
len: 16
v_gene: TRBV7-9
j_gene: TRBJ1-5
d_gene: TRBD1
abundance: -

CDR3aa: CASSNTGTQPQHF
CDR3nt: TGTGCCAGCAGCAATACAGGGACCCAGCCCCAGCATTTT
len: 13
v_gene: TRBV9
j_gene: TRBJ1-5
d_gene: -
abundance: -

CDR3aa: CASSVEASGGTDTQYF
CDR3nt: TGTGCCAGCAGCGTCGAGGCTAGCGGGGGCACAGATACGCAGTATTTT
len: 16
v_gene: TRBV9
j_gene: TRBJ2-3
d_gene: TRBD2
abundance: once

CDR3aa: CASSIGQMFVYEQYF
CDR3nt: TGTGCCAGTAGTATAGGACAAATGTTCGTATACGAGCAGTACTTC
len: 15
v_gene: TRBV19
j_gene: TRBJ2-7
d_gene: -
abundance: -